Presented here are 20 T cell receptor beta chains from one specimen sequenced in a study of CD8 T cells in Susac syndrome. RNA was extracted with the RNeasy kit, and a quantity of about 0.45 to 1 ug was reverse transcribed using random hexamers. TCRdb re-derived calls from the immunoSEQ multiplex PCR reads in MiXCR, one entry per CDR3 protein. Among approximately 190,000 distinct CDR3 sequences listed, approximately 95% were seen once. The sample comprised CD8+ T cells from PBMCs. The source is a human donor with Susac syndrome.

V is TRBV9 and J is TRBJ1-1; D perhaps matches TRBD1 (5 bases). Trimming cost V 4 bases and J 2 bases, with 15 bases left between them. CDR3 size: 15 residues. CDR1 and CDR2 from the germline V gene are SGDLS and YYNGEE. The CDR3 sequence is CASSLRRDGNTEAFF. The CDR3 region has the DNA TGTGCCAGCAGCCTCCGCCGGGACGGCAACACTGAAGCTTTCTTT.

The rearrangement uses TRBV5-6 and TRBJ2-1; 14 nucleotides align to TRBD2. The CDR3 is 16 amino acids. The junction had 8 bases not matched to a gene; V was cut back by 4 bases and J by 8 bases. Germline V CDR1 and CDR2: SGHDT, YYEEEE. CDR3 in amino acids: CASSGGLAGVVDEQFF. The CDR3 DNA sequence: TGTGCCAGCAGCGGGGGACTAGCGGGAGTAGTTGATGAGCAGTTCTTC.

This clonotype was recorded only once. V gene TRBV3-1 combines with J gene TRBJ2-5, with TRBD2 as a possible D gene (7 bases). Looked up from germline, CDR1 is LGHDT and CDR2 is YNNKEL (reference sequence). Trimming removed 0 bases at V and 5 bases at J, with 13 bases between. The CDR3 has 15 residues. CDR3 nucleotide sequence: TGTGCCAGCAGCCAAGAAACAGGGAGGGGGGAGACCCAGTACTTC. Translation gives CASSQETGRGETQYF.

The V and J genes are TRBV20-1 and TRBJ1-1, with D unresolved. CDR3 length: 14 amino acids. V was pared by 0 bases and J by 1 base, with 9 bases between. CDR1 is DFQATT, CDR2 SNEGSKA, per germline (reference sequence). CDR3 in DNA: TGCAGTGCTAGAGATCAAGGCAGGAACACTGAAGCTTTCTTT. Protein: CSARDQGRNTEAFF.

Here the CDR3 reads CASSGSGGVHEQFF. As DNA, the CDR3 is TGTGCCAGCAGTGGGTCCGGGGGGGTGCATGAGCAGTTCTTC. The J gene is TRBJ2-1, the V gene TRBV2; TRBD2 matches 8 bases. V shed 4 bases, J shed 8 bases, and the junction held 7 bases outside the gene matches. The CDR3 length is 14 residues. The germline CDR1 and CDR2 sequences are SNHLY and FYNNEI.

This chain joins TRBV15 and TRBJ2-1; either TRBD1 or TRBD2 may fit D (5 bases each). The CDR3 has 13 residues. Germline CDR1 reads LNHNV; CDR2 reads YYDKDF (reference sequence). V lost 5 bases and J lost 12, with 17 bases in between. The CDR3 DNA is TGTGCCACCAGCGGGCACTGGGACGTTGGGCAGTTCTTC. Protein: CATSGHWDVGQFF.

The CDR3 loop reads CASSYPDNEQFF. CDR3 coding DNA: TGTGCCAGCAGTTACCCGGACAATGAGCAGTTCTTC. This chain joins TRBV6-5 and TRBJ2-1; D is ambiguous. This CDR3 comprises 12 residues. With 2 bases removed from V and 5 bases from J, the gap between germline ends came to 4 bases. Per germline, CDR1 MNHEY and CDR2 SVGAGI.

V gene TRBV20-1 combines with J gene TRBJ2-7; 7 bases agree with TRBD1. V dropped 6 bases and J dropped 0; count of bases not matched to a gene: 5. The CDR3 has 13 amino acids. Germline loops: CDR1 DFQATT, CDR2 SNEGSKA (reference sequence). The CDR3: CSATGDASYEQYF. In DNA, the CDR3 is TGCAGTGCCACAGGGGACGCCTCCTACGAGCAGTACTTC.

The chain carries TRBV2 and TRBJ2-7; 8 nucleotides agree with TRBD1. V shed 7 bases and J 3 bases; nucleotides not matched to a gene: 8. Germline CDR1 is SNHLY and CDR2 is FYNNEI. The CDR3 has 14 residues. The DNA of the CDR3 is TGTGCCAGCAAACCGGGACAGGCTAGCTACGAGCAGTACTTC. This sequence encodes CASKPGQASYEQYF.

V usage is TRBV4-1 and J usage is TRBJ2-7; 11 positions agree with TRBD2. V lost 3 bases and J lost 5; bases outside the gene matches: 15. CDR1 is MGHRA and CDR2 is YSYEKL in the germline V gene. The CDR3 length is 18 residues. The CDR3 loop reads CASSHAHILAGAIHEQYF. As DNA, the CDR3 is TGCGCCAGCAGCCATGCGCATATACTAGCGGGAGCAATCCACGAGCAGTACTTC.

The chain joins TRBV13 to TRBJ2-1; tentatively, D is TRBD1 or TRBD2 (6 bases each). The germline V gene has CDR1 PRHDT and CDR2 FYEKMQ (reference sequence). V lost 6 bases and J 6 bases, leaving 18 bases between the germline ends. There are 15 residues in the CDR3. CDR3 DNA sequence: TGTGCCAGCAGTGTTAGGGGGGTCGAGGGCAATGAGCAGTTCTTC. Protein sequence: CASSVRGVEGNEQFF.

The chain carries TRBV27 and TRBJ2-3; a weak D match, TRBD1 (6 bases). V lost 4 bases, J lost 6 bases, and 17 bases lay in between. CDR1 is MNHEY and CDR2 is SMNVEV in the germline V gene (reference sequence). The CDR3 has 15 amino acids. CDR3 nucleotide sequence: TGTGCCAGCAGTTCGCCGAGAGCAGGGGCCGATACGCAGTATTTT. Its translation: CASSSPRAGADTQYF.

The chain couples TRBV18 to TRBJ2-3; possible D gene TRBD1, 6 bases. The CDR3 length is 15 residues. Germline-derived CDR1 and CDR2 are KGHSH and LQKENI. Trimming pared 5 bases from V and 2 bases from J, leaving 14 bases between. The CDR3 DNA is TGTGCCAGCTCATTACGGGACACAGACACAGATACGCAGTATTTT. Translation gives CASSLRDTDTDTQYF.

This clonotype was recorded once. This chain uses TRBV20-1 with TRBJ1-4, with D possibly TRBD1 on 5 matching bases. The V and J ends lost 1 base and 6 bases respectively, with 12 bases between them. This CDR3 has 14 amino acids. CDR1 and CDR2 (germline): DFQATT, SNEGSKA (reference sequence). CDR3 in amino acids: CSARGAGRDEKLFF. CDR3 nucleotides: TGCAGTGCTAGAGGGGCAGGGAGAGATGAAAAACTGTTTTTT.

This sequence joins TRBV5-1 and TRBJ2-5; D is perhaps TRBD1 (5 bases). Trimming removed 0 bases from V and 5 bases from J, with 8 bases in between. This CDR3 region has 13 residues. Germline CDR1 SGHRS, CDR2 YFSETQ. This chain's CDR3 is CASSLEGSETQYF. DNA for the CDR3: TGCGCCAGCAGCTTGGAGGGGTCTGAGACCCAGTACTTC.

The chain has TRBV27 and TRBJ2-7; a weak D match, TRBD2 (6 bases). This CDR3 contains 15 residues. Germline CDR1 and CDR2: MNHEY and SMNVEV (reference sequence). Trimming pared 4 bases from V and 2 bases from J, leaving 15 bases between. The DNA for the CDR3 is TGTGCCAGCAGTTCACAGCAGCCGGGGGCCTACGAGCAGTACTTC. This sequence encodes CASSSQQPGAYEQYF.

This chain connects TRBV30 to TRBJ2-7; tentatively, D is TRBD2 (5 bases). This CDR3 has 12 amino acids. Trimming cost V 0 bases and J 3 bases, with 6 bases left between them. Germline V CDR1 and CDR2: GTSNPN, SVGIG (reference sequence). This CDR3 reads CAWSVEGYEQYF. In nucleotides, the CDR3 is TGTGCCTGGAGTGTAGAGGGCTACGAGCAGTACTTC.

This sequence joins TRBV6-6 and TRBJ2-5; 9 positions agree with TRBD1. V gave up 6 bases and J gave up 4 bases; unmatched junction bases: 9. Germline V CDR1 and CDR2: MNHNY, SVGAGI (reference sequence). CDR3 size: 15 residues. The DNA for the CDR3 is TGTGCCAGCAGCCCGGACAGGGGAGGCGGAGAGACCCAGTACTTC. As protein: CASSPDRGGGETQYF.

The chain links TRBV5-4 to TRBJ2-2; D is ambiguous. Trimming removed 2 bases at V and 1 base at J, with 6 bases between. The CDR3 sequence is 14 residues long. Germline CDR1 and CDR2: SGHNT and YYREEE (reference sequence). This CDR3 is CASSFRENTGELFF. In DNA, the CDR3 is TGTGCCAGCAGCTTTAGGGAGAACACCGGGGAGCTGTTTTTT.

The chain joins TRBV7-9 to TRBJ2-3; D perhaps matches TRBD2 (7 bases). V shed 1 base and J shed 2 bases, with 13 bases lying between them. Per the germline V gene, CDR1 is SEHNR and CDR2 is FQNEAQ (reference sequence). The CDR3 covers 16 residues. The CDR3: CASSLGGGTYTDTQYF. In DNA form, the CDR3 reads TGTGCCAGCAGCTTAGGGGGGGGCACCTACACAGATACGCAGTATTTT.